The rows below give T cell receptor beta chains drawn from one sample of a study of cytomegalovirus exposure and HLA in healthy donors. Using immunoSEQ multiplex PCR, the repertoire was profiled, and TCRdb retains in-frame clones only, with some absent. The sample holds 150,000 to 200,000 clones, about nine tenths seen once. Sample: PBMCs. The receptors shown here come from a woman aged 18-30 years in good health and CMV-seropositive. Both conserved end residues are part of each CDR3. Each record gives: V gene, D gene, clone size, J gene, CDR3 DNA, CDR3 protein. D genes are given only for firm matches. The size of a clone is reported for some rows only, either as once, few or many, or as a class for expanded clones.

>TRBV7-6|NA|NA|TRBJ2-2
TGTGCCAGCAGCTTAAACTTCCGGGACTTGAACACCGGGGAGCTGTTTTTT
CASSLNFRDLNTGELFF
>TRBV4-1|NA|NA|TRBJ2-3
TGCGCCAGCAGCCACGTTGAGGGTGGAGATACGCAGTATTTT
CASSHVEGGDTQYF
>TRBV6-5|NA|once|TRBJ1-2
TGTGCCAGCAGCCTTGACTTTCCCCTACCCTATGGCTACACCTTC
CASSLDFPLPYGYTF
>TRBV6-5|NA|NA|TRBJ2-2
TGTGCCAGCAGTTCGAGCAGGGTGGCCGGGGAGCTGTTTTTT
CASSSSRVAGELFF
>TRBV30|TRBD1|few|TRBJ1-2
TGTGCCTGGAGCGGGACAGGCTATGGCTACACCTTC
CAWSGTGYGYTF
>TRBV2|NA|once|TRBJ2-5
TGTGCCAGCAGTGTCATAGAGACCCAGTACTTC
CASSVIETQYF
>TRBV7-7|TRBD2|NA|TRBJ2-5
TGTGCTAGCAGCCCCGGCGGGGTACTAGCGGGAGATGATGCTTGGGGAAAGGAGACCCAGTACTTC
CASSPGGVLAGDDAWGKETQYF
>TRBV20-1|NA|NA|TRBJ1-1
TGCAGTGGCACTCCTGATACTGAAGCTTTCTTT
CSGTPDTEAFF
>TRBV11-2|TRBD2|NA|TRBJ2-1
TGTGCCAGCAGCTTCTTAGCGGGAACGGGTGAGCAGTTCTTC
CASSFLAGTGEQFF
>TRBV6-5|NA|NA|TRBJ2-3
TGTGCCAGCAGTTTAGCCCGGCCTAGCACAGATACGCAGTATTTT
CASSLARPSTDTQYF
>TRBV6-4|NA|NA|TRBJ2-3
TGTGCCAGCAGTGACTCGCAGGGTACCAGCACAGATACGCAGTATTTT
CASSDSQGTSTDTQYF
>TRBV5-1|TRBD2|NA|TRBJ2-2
TGCGCCAGCAGCTTGGGGGGACTAGCGGGAGTCCTGAACACCGGGGAGCTGTTTTTT
CASSLGGLAGVLNTGELFF
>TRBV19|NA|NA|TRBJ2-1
TGTGCCAGTAGTATAGATTCGCGGGGAGGAAACAATGAGCAGTTCTTC
CASSIDSRGGNNEQFF
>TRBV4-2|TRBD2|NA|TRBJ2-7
TGTGCCAGCAGCCAAGATCAGGCTAGCGGGAGTGACGAGCAGTACTTC
CASSQDQASGSDEQYF
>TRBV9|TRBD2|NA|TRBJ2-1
TGTGCCAGCAGGCCCGCGGGAGGGCCTTTCAATGAGCAGTTCTTC
CASRPAGGPFNEQFF
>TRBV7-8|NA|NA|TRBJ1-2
TGTGCCAGCAGCTTACAGGGTATGGGCTATGGCTACACCTTC
CASSLQGMGYGYTF
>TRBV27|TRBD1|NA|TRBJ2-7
TGTGCCAGCAAGGGGACAGGCAGAGGGGAGCAGTACTTC
CASKGTGRGEQYF
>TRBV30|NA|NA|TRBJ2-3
TGTGCCTGGAGTGTATATTTGGGGGCTGAAGCAGATACGCAGTATTTT
CAWSVYLGAEADTQYF
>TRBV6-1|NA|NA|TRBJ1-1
TGTGCCAGCGATTTAACGCAGGGCCACACTGAAGCTTTCTTT
CASDLTQGHTEAFF
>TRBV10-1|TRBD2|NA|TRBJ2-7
TGCGCCAGCAGTCCTAGCGGCACCTACGAGCAGTACTTC
CASSPSGTYEQYF